A selection of T cell receptor beta chains follows, all from one sample in a study of T cell responses to AZD1222 COVID-19 vaccine. Sequencing was performed with immunoSEQ multiplex PCR; in TCRdb, only in-frame clones are kept and a portion is missing. The table has about 160,000 clones, around 93% seen once. The sequences come from peripheral blood, collected on day 0 of AZD1222 vaccination. The source of these receptors is an adult in good health. The CDR3 runs from the conserved cysteine through the conserved F or W. Each record gives: clone size, V gene, J gene, D gene, CDR3 protein, CDR3 DNA. D genes are given only for firm matches. Only some rows state a clone size, as once, few, many or a class for expanded clones.

.	TRBV13	TRBJ2-1	TRBD2	CASSITSSGGAFDEQFF	TGTGCCAGCAGCATTACATCGAGCGGGGGGGCTTTTGATGAGCAGTTCTTC
.	TRBV10-3	TRBJ2-3	TRBD1	CASVGQGGTDTQYF	TGTGCCAGCGTGGGACAGGGAGGAACAGATACGCAGTATTTT
once	TRBV19	TRBJ1-4	.	CASSIYGSTNEKLFF	TGTGCCAGTAGTATATACGGATCAACTAATGAAAAACTGTTTTTT
.	TRBV29-1	TRBJ2-2	.	CSVADRSGRRPSTGELFF	TGCAGCGTTGCGGACCGTAGCGGCCGTCGCCCGTCCACCGGGGAGCTGTTTTTT
few	TRBV4-1	TRBJ2-1	TRBD1	CASSLAGTGGYNEQFF	TGCGCCAGCAGCTTAGCCGGGACAGGGGGATACAATGAGCAGTTCTTC
.	TRBV10-1	TRBJ2-2	.	CASSESGDTGELFF	TGCGCCAGCAGTGAGTCAGGAGACACCGGGGAGCTGTTTTTT
.	TRBV7-9	TRBJ2-3	.	CASSFGQETDTQYF	TGTGCCAGCAGCTTCGGGCAGGAAACAGATACGCAGTATTTT
.	TRBV28	TRBJ1-3	.	CASNRGRDTIYF	TGTGCCAGCAATCGGGGCCGGGACACCATATATTTT
.	TRBV30	TRBJ2-3	TRBD1	CACAKTGVDTQYF	TGTGCCTGCGCGAAGACAGGGGTAGATACGCAGTATTTT
.	TRBV28	TRBJ2-7	TRBD1	CASSTDRVLNEQYF	TGTGCCAGCAGTACGGACAGGGTCCTCAACGAGCAGTACTTC
.	TRBV28	TRBJ1-2	TRBD1	CATTGTGIATSYGYTF	TGTGCCACCACCGGGACAGGGATCGCCACAAGCTATGGCTACACCTTC
once	TRBV7-2	TRBJ1-2	.	CASSLVLASYGYTF	TGTGCCAGCAGCTTAGTCCTCGCTTCCTATGGCTACACCTTC
.	TRBV9	TRBJ2-2	.	CASSVGGANTGELFF	TGTGCCAGCAGCGTAGGTGGAGCGAACACCGGGGAGCTGTTTTTT
.	TRBV7-2	TRBJ1-5	.	CASSFGSRINQPQHF	TGTGCCAGCAGCTTCGGCAGTCGAATCAATCAGCCCCAGCATTTT
.	TRBV7-8	TRBJ1-2	.	CASSLAGRDGYTF	TGTGCCAGCAGCTTAGCGGGTCGGGATGGCTACACCTTC
.	TRBV2	TRBJ1-5	.	CASSEWTVNQPQHF	TGTGCCAGCAGTGAATGGACAGTCAATCAGCCCCAGCATTTT
.	TRBV28	TRBJ1-2	TRBD1	CASSPPQDRGYGYTF	TGTGCCAGCAGCCCTCCCCAGGACAGGGGGTATGGCTACACCTTC
.	TRBV5-6	TRBJ1-3	TRBD1	CASSLFVSGQGSGNTIYF	TGTGCCAGCAGCTTGTTTGTGTCGGGACAGGGCTCTGGAAACACCATATATTTT
.	TRBV28	TRBJ1-5	TRBD1	CASSGGVHQPQHF	TGTGCCAGCTCAGGGGGGGTTCATCAGCCCCAGCATTTT
.	TRBV10-2	TRBJ1-1	.	CASSEGAGRGAFF	TGCGCCAGCAGTGAAGGGGCAGGTCGAGGAGCTTTCTTT
few	TRBV6-5	TRBJ1-1	.	CASSYRGGFRLAFF	TGTGCCAGCAGTTATAGGGGGGGGTTTAGGTTGGCTTTCTTT
.	TRBV5-4	TRBJ2-1	.	CASSSDPGKEQFF	TGTGCCAGCAGCTCCGACCCAGGGAAGGAGCAGTTCTTC
.	TRBV2	TRBJ1-2	.	CASSEAQAGGYTF	TGTGCCAGCAGTGAAGCCCAGGCCGGGGGCTACACCTTC
.	TRBV11-3	TRBJ2-7	TRBD1	CASSSQGGTGDEQYF	TGTGCCAGCAGCTCTCAGGGAGGGACAGGGGACGAGCAGTACTTC
.	TRBV2	TRBJ2-1	TRBD2	CASRYSGGGNEQFF	TGTGCCAGCAGATATAGCGGGGGGGGCAATGAGCAGTTCTTC
once	TRBV2	TRBJ1-1	.	CASTYNTEAFF	TGTGCCAGCACTTACAACACTGAAGCTTTCTTT
once	TRBV27	TRBJ2-7	.	CASSLSWDSYEQYF	TGTGCCAGCAGTTTATCCTGGGATTCCTACGAGCAGTACTTC
once	TRBV20-1	TRBJ1-1	.	CSAPRFSFAFF	TGCAGTGCCCCGCGTTTTTCTTTCGCTTTCTTT
.	TRBV27	TRBJ1-1	.	CASYNPGTPDWNTEAFF	TGTGCCAGCTATAACCCCGGGACACCTGACTGGAACACTGAAGCTTTCTTT
.	TRBV19	TRBJ1-1	.	CASSRGTEAFF	TGTGCCAGTAGTAGAGGAACTGAAGCTTTCTTT
.	TRBV28	TRBJ1-2	.	CASGHKEDTF	TGTGCCAGCGGTCACAAAGAAGACACCTTC
once	TRBV6-2/TRBV6-3	TRBJ1-5	TRBD1	CASSYMGQPTNQPQHF	TGTGCCAGCAGTTATATGGGACAGCCTACCAATCAGCCCCAGCATTTT
.	TRBV28	TRBJ1-2	.	CASSSHGAITYGYTF	TGTGCCAGCAGTTCACACGGGGCGATTACCTATGGCTACACCTTC
.	TRBV9	TRBJ2-7	TRBD1	CASSVEAQGAYEQYF	TGTGCCAGCAGCGTAGAAGCCCAGGGGGCCTACGAGCAGTACTTC
.	TRBV20-1	TRBJ1-1	.	CSASRADGQTEAFF	TGCAGTGCTAGTCGAGCGGACGGACAGACTGAAGCTTTCTTT
.	TRBV2	TRBJ2-2	.	CASSQGPGELFF	TGTGCCAGCAGTCAGGGCCCCGGGGAGCTGTTTTTT
.	TRBV27	TRBJ1-6	TRBD1	CASSFTGASYSPLHF	TGTGCCAGCAGTTTCACAGGGGCTTCTTATTCACCCCTCCACTTT
.	TRBV6-5	TRBJ2-5	.	CASSSRSRRGETQYF	TGTGCCAGCAGTTCGCGATCCCGAAGGGGAGAGACCCAGTACTTC
.	TRBV12-3/TRBV12-4	TRBJ2-7	.	CASSSGHLGEQYF	TGTGCCAGCAGTTCCGGACATTTGGGGGAGCAGTACTTC